Each of the 25 T cell receptor beta chains below was sequenced from the same sample in a study of blood T cell repertoires in COVID-19. Sequencing was performed with immunoSEQ multiplex PCR; in TCRdb, only in-frame clones are kept and a portion is missing. Seen here are about 94,000 clones, around 67% observed once, and the top ten hold approximately 4.1%. The sequenced material came from peripheral blood. The receptors were sampled from a man aged 70 or older with COVID-19, enrolled during active disease.

This clone was picked up many times. This chain uses TRBV6-2 or TRBV6-3 with TRBJ1-1; D not certain. V was pared by 4 bases and J by 5 bases, with 20 bases between. This CDR3 spans 16 amino acids. The germline V gene encodes CDR1 MNHEY and CDR2 SVGEGT. CDR3 nucleotide sequence: TGTGCCAGCAGTTGGTTGCGGGTTGGTTTGAGGACTGAAGCTTTCTTT. Translating gives CASSWLRVGLRTEAFF.

This clone has more than one count but fewer than ten. The chain uses TRBV7-3 and TRBJ2-3; 11 bases agree with TRBD2. Germline trimming cut 5 bases from V and 2 bases from J; bases unmatched to any gene: 6. The germline V gene has CDR1 SGHTA and CDR2 FQGTGA. The CDR3 is 16 residues long. The CDR3 loop reads CASSPRTSGPTDTQYF. The CDR3 DNA follows: TGTGCCAGCAGCCCACGGACTAGCGGGCCCACAGATACGCAGTATTTT.

This clone was detected a few times. The chain uses TRBV29-1 and TRBJ2-1; 9 positions match TRBD2. With V trimmed by 8 bases and J by 0 bases, 5 bases remained unmatched. This CDR3 has 14 residues. Germline lookup yields CDR1 SQVTM and CDR2 ANQGSEA. Here the CDR3 DNA reads TGCAGCTTTCGACTAGCGGACTCCTACAATGAGCAGTTCTTC. This codes for CSFRLADSYNEQFF.

V gene TRBV29-1 combines with J gene TRBJ1-1; 7 bases agree with TRBD1. Unmatched junction bases numbered 15, after V lost 4 bases and J lost 1 base. CDR3 length: 17 amino acids. CDR1 is SQVTM, CDR2 ANQGSEA, per germline. CDR3 sequence reads: CSVGSLQGHRGNTEAFF. In DNA form, the CDR3 reads TGCAGCGTTGGCTCCCTACAGGGGCACAGAGGGAACACTGAAGCTTTCTTT.

In its sample, this clone was seen a few times. The chain couples TRBV24-1 to TRBJ2-7; TRBD1 agrees at 7 bases. CDR1 and CDR2 (germline): KGHDR, SFDVKD. J gave up 4 bases and V 9 bases, and 8 bases lay outside the gene matches. The CDR3 runs to 13 residues. CDR3 region: CATSGTEFYEQYF. The CDR3 bases are TGTGCCACCTCCGGGACAGAATTTTACGAGCAGTACTTC.

This clone was seen more than once but under ten times. The J gene is TRBJ1-1, the V gene TRBV9, with D perhaps TRBD1 (5 bases). V lost 4 bases and J 1 base, leaving 8 bases between the germline ends. CDR1 SGDLS and CDR2 YYNGEE come from the germline V gene. CDR3 length: 13 amino acids. The CDR3 here is CASSTGQNTEAFF. Here the CDR3 DNA reads TGTGCCAGCAGCACAGGACAGAACACTGAAGCTTTCTTT.

J is TRBJ1-1 and V is TRBV7-8, with a possible D match to TRBD1 (5 bases). The V end was cut by 4 bases, the J end by 5 bases, with 8 bases between. Germline CDR1 reads SGHVS; CDR2 reads FQNEAQ. The CDR3 covers 12 residues. CDR3 nucleotides: TGTGCCAGCAGCTCCCGGGGGACTGAAGCTTTCTTT. The encoded protein is CASSSRGTEAFF.

The chain combines TRBV4-1 with TRBJ1-4; a weak D match, TRBD1 (5 bases). The CDR3 is 14 residues long. CDR1 MGHRA and CDR2 YSYEKL come from the germline V gene. V shed 0 bases and J shed 8 bases, with 10 bases lying between them. The CDR3 protein is CASSQDRGGEKLFF. In DNA, the CDR3 is TGCGCCAGCAGCCAAGATAGGGGTGGAGAAAAACTGTTTTTT.

The chain combines TRBV27 with TRBJ2-7; TRBD1 matches 7 bases. J lost 2 bases, V lost 2 bases, and 12 bases had no gene match. This CDR3 has 17 amino acids. In germline, CDR1 is MNHEY, CDR2 SMNVEV (reference sequence). The CDR3 nucleotides are TGTGCCAGCAGTTTAACCCCCTTGACAGGGATCCCCTACGAGCAGTACTTC. It codes for CASSLTPLTGIPYEQYF.

The V and J genes are TRBV4-3 and TRBJ1-3; a possible D gene is TRBD1 (6 bases). V lost 4 bases and J 4 bases, leaving 14 bases between the germline ends. Germline loops: CDR1 LGHNA, CDR2 YSLEER. The CDR3 contains 15 residues. Written as DNA, the CDR3 is TGCGCCAGCAGCCGGGATCAGGGGTTAGGAAACACCATATATTTT. Translating it yields CASSRDQGLGNTIYF.

This clone was seen a handful of times. The chain has TRBV4-3 and TRBJ2-7; 8 bases line up with TRBD1. Germline V gives CDR1 LGHNA, CDR2 YSLEER. The CDR3 extends over 15 amino acids. V lost 2 bases to trimming and J lost 4 bases; unmatched junction nucleotides: 7. The DNA of the CDR3 is TGCGCCAGCAGCCAATGGGCAGGGGGCGGGTACGAGCAGTACTTC. Encoded protein: CASSQWAGGGYEQYF.

J is TRBJ2-2 and V is TRBV20-1; TRBD2 matches 15 bases. The germline V gene encodes CDR1 DFQATT and CDR2 SNEGSKA (reference sequence). There are 16 residues in the CDR3. The V gene end was trimmed by 3 bases and the J gene end by 8 bases; junction bases not matched to a gene: 7. The CDR3 spells CSASRGTSGRLGELFF. CDR3 bases: TGCAGTGCTAGTAGGGGGACTAGCGGGAGGTTGGGGGAGCTGTTTTTT.

This chain connects TRBV24-1 to TRBJ2-3; 9 bases are shared with TRBD2. The CDR3 sequence is 15 residues long. Germline values: CDR1 KGHDR, CDR2 SFDVKD. J lost 4 bases, V lost 2 bases, and 3 bases had no gene match. CDR3 nucleotide sequence: TGTGCCACCAGTGATTCGCGGGAGGGCGCAGATACGCAGTATTTT. It yields the protein CATSDSREGADTQYF.

V usage is TRBV7-9 and J usage is TRBJ2-1; D is undetermined. V was trimmed by 5 bases and J by 9 bases, leaving 11 bases between them. CDR1 and CDR2 (germline): SEHNR, FQNEAQ (reference sequence). The length of the CDR3 is 12 residues. The CDR3 region has the DNA TGTGCCAGCAGCCGAGTCGATGGTGAGCAGTTCTTC. Translating gives CASSRVDGEQFF. Variable domain in full (rest from reference TRBV7-9 and TRBJ2-1): DTGVSQNPRHKITKRGQNVTFRCDPISEHNRLYWYRQTLGQGPEFLTYFQNEAQLEKSRLLSDRFSAERPKGSFSTLEIQRTEQGDSAMYLCASSRVDGEQFFGPGTRLTVL.

This clone is termed medium-sized. This chain uses TRBV10-3 with TRBJ2-5, with D perhaps TRBD1 (5 bases). Germline CDR1 and CDR2: ENHRY and SYGVKD. The V gene lost 6 bases and the J gene lost 5 bases, with 16 bases spanning the gap. The CDR3 spans 14 residues. The CDR3 DNA sequence: TGTGCCATCAGCCCTTCACAGGCATCGGAGACCCAGTACTTC. Translation: CAISPSQASETQYF.

The rearrangement uses TRBV5-1 and TRBJ2-7; perhaps TRBD1 as D (6 bases). V lost 0 bases to trimming and J lost 6 bases, with 13 bases between them. CDR1 SGHRS and CDR2 YFSETQ come from the germline V gene. The CDR3 covers 14 residues. The CDR3 nucleotides are TGCGCCAGCAGCTTGGACAGGGCCGGCCTCGAGCAGTACTTC. As protein: CASSLDRAGLEQYF. The complete variable domain, with remaining parts taken from reference TRBV5-1 and TRBJ2-7, reads KAGVTQTPRYLIKTRGQQVTLSCSPISGHRSVSWYQQTPGQGLQFLFEYFSETQRNKGNFPGRFSGRQFSNSRSEMNVSTLELGDSALYLCASSLDRAGLEQYFGPGTRLTVT.

The J gene is TRBJ1-2, the V gene TRBV19, with 9 bases identical to TRBD1. The germline V gene encodes CDR1 LNHDA and CDR2 SQIVND (reference sequence). After removal of 2 bases from V and 6 bases from J, the junction contained 4 bases not matched to a gene. The CDR3 covers 14 residues. CDR3 loop: CASSITGGADGYTF. DNA of the CDR3: TGTGCCAGTAGTATAACAGGGGGCGCGGATGGCTACACCTTC. Drawing the rest from reference TRBV19 and TRBJ1-2, the complete variable domain is DGGITQSPKYLFRKEGQNVTLSCEQNLNHDAMYWYRQDPGQGLRLIYYSQIVNDFQKGDIAEGYSVSREKKESFPLTVTSAQKNPTAFYLCASSITGGADGYTFGSGTRLTVV.

The chain recombines TRBV27 with TRBJ1-1; 7 positions match TRBD1. The CDR3 spans 15 residues. Per germline, CDR1 MNHEY and CDR2 SMNVEV (reference sequence). V shed 3 bases, J shed 6 bases, and the junction held 10 bases outside the gene matches. CDR3 residues: CASSFRKSRGPEAFF. The CDR3, as DNA: TGTGCCAGCAGTTTTCGAAAGAGTAGGGGGCCTGAAGCTTTCTTT.

This clone was recorded only once. The rearrangement uses TRBV5-5 and TRBJ1-5, with 8 bases that match TRBD1. Germline CDR1 reads SGHKS; CDR2 reads YYEKEE (reference sequence). The CDR3 sequence is 15 residues long. V lost 4 bases, J lost 1 base, and 4 bases stayed unmatched. The CDR3 DNA follows: TGTGCCAGCAGCCCTCAGGGGGCGAGCAATCAGCCCCAGCATTTT. Its translation: CASSPQGASNQPQHF.

V is TRBV5-4 and J is TRBJ2-7; TRBD1 agrees at 7 bases. The germline gives CDR1 SGHNT, CDR2 YYREEE (reference sequence). CDR3 length equals 13 residues. Trimming at V came to 4 bases and at J to 6 bases, leaving 7 bases not matched to a gene. The CDR3 loop reads CASSGGQWGEQYF. Written as DNA, the CDR3 is TGTGCCAGCAGCGGGGGACAGTGGGGCGAGCAGTACTTC.

The J gene is TRBJ1-4, the V gene TRBV18; a weak D match, TRBD1 (6 bases). This CDR3 has 15 amino acids. The V end lost 1 base, the J end lost 8 bases, and 14 bases lay between the germline ends. Looked up from germline, CDR1 is KGHSH and CDR2 is LQKENI. CDR3 protein: CASSPLPGAYEKLFF. The CDR3 DNA follows: TGTGCCAGCTCACCACTCCCAGGGGCCTACGAAAAACTGTTTTTT.

This chain connects TRBV19 to TRBJ2-7, with D unclear. The CDR3 runs 14 residues. V was trimmed by 3 bases and J by 2 bases, leaving 11 bases between them. The V gene's germline CDR1 is LNHDA and CDR2 SQIVND (reference sequence). In DNA form, the CDR3 reads TGTGCCAGTAGTATGAACAAGTACCCCTACGAGCAGTACTTC. As protein: CASSMNKYPYEQYF.

The V gene is TRBV6-5, the J gene TRBJ1-6; D is ambiguous. The germline V and J ends were trimmed by 2 bases and 5 bases, with 7 bases remaining between them. This CDR3 region has 14 residues. Germline lookup yields CDR1 MNHEY and CDR2 SVGAGI. The CDR3 region is CASSYMQNNSPLHF. In DNA form, the CDR3 reads TGTGCCAGCAGTTACATGCAGAATAATTCACCCCTCCACTTT.

V usage is TRBV30 and J usage is TRBJ2-7; TRBD1 might be the D (5 bases). The V gene's germline CDR1 is GTSNPN and CDR2 SVGIG (reference sequence). There are 15 residues in the CDR3. V was trimmed by 0 bases and J by 5 bases, leaving 17 bases between them. For the CDR3, the DNA is TGTGCCTGGAGTGTATTGGGCAGGGTCTTCAACGAGCAGTACTTC. This translates into CAWSVLGRVFNEQYF.

The J gene is TRBJ2-4, the V gene TRBV27; 9 positions agree with TRBD2. Germline assignment: CDR1 MNHEY and CDR2 SMNVEV (reference sequence). The trim removed 3 bases at V and 2 bases at J, leaving 5 bases unmatched. This CDR3 has 16 residues. CDR3 nucleotide sequence: TGTGCCAGCAGTTTTGATAGCGGGAGAACCAAAAACATTCAGTACTTC. Residues: CASSFDSGRTKNIQYF.